The next 12 T cell receptor beta chains were all read from a single sample in a study of identical twins. In TCRdb, the 5' RACE reads were re-called with MiXCR into one record per CDR3 protein. This table has more than 350,000 distinct CDR3 sequences, around 9% appearing once. The sample consisted of naive T cells sorted from blood. The receptors come from a woman in her forties or fifties in good health.

The chain recombines TRBV5-1 with TRBJ1-4; tentatively, D is TRBD1 (5 bases). V was clipped by 4 bases and J by 6 bases, with 13 bases between them. In germline, CDR1 is SGHRS, CDR2 YFSETQ. This CDR3 region has 14 residues. Here the CDR3 DNA reads TGCGCCAGCAGCCCGGGTGGGACGGATGAAAAACTGTTTTTT. The encoded protein is CASSPGGTDEKLFF.

This clonotype was counted at least ten times. The CDR3, as DNA: TGCGCCAGCAGTTTTGGTTTTGGGGCCAACGTCCTGACTTTC. Translating gives CASSFGFGANVLTF. The chain links TRBV4-1 to TRBJ2-6; the D is unclear. The CDR3 extends over 14 amino acids. V lost 6 bases and J 3 bases, leaving 9 bases between the germline ends. Germline CDR1 and CDR2: MGHRA and YSYEKL.

The CDR3 sequence is CAIGQGSYEQYV. Written as DNA, the CDR3 is TGTGCCATCGGGCAGGGGTCCTACGAGCAGTACGTC. The chain carries TRBV10-3 and TRBJ2-7, with D tentatively TRBD1 (6 bases). Germline V gene sequence: CDR1 ENHRY, CDR2 SYGVKD. This CDR3 has 12 amino acids. V lost 8 bases, J lost 1 base, and 9 bases lay in between.

This clonotype was seen only a few times. The V gene is TRBV28, the J gene TRBJ2-7, with D maybe TRBD2 (5 bases). The germline gives CDR1 MDHEN, CDR2 SYDVKM. Trimming removed 1 base at V and 11 bases at J, with 21 bases between. The length of the CDR3 is 15 residues. DNA for the CDR3: TGTGCCAGCAGTTTATCGTACGGTTCGGGATGGTTGGAGTACGTC. This codes for CASSLSYGSGWLEYV.

This clonotype has a count of ten or more. The chain has TRBV4-2 and TRBJ1-5, with 7 nucleotides matching TRBD1. The CDR3 is 16 residues long. V trimming: 1 base; J trimming: 7 bases; junction bases outside the gene matches: 10. CDR1 is LGHNA and CDR2 is YNFKEQ in the germline V gene. The CDR3 DNA follows: TGTGCCAGCAGCCAAGGGGGGGCAGGGGGGACCCAGCCCCAGCATTTT. Its translation: CASSQGGAGGTQPQHF.

This clonotype was counted ten times or more. CDR3 DNA: TGTGCCAGCAGCCAAGGACTAGTCGGGAGTGAGCAGTTCTTC. It translates to CASSQGLVGSEQFF. This rearrangement joins TRBV14 to TRBJ2-1, with D maybe TRBD2 (6 bases). The CDR3 runs to 14 residues. Germline V gene data show CDR1 as SGHDN and CDR2 as FVKESK. Trimming removed 1 base at V and 9 bases at J, with 13 bases between.

This chain connects TRBV12-3 or TRBV12-4 to TRBJ1-1; D uncertain. The germline V and J ends were trimmed by 7 bases and 6 bases, with 15 bases remaining between them. This CDR3 contains 13 residues. The CDR3 region is CASTAPGLAEAFF. CDR3 sequence (DNA): TGTGCCAGCACCGCGCCGGGTTTGGCTGAAGCTTTCTTT.

This clonotype has more than one count but fewer than ten. CDR3 loop: CASSGSGSFGDTQYF. In DNA form, the CDR3 reads TGTGCCAGCAGCGGTAGCGGGAGTTTCGGAGATACGCAGTATTTT. The V call is TRBV6-5, the J call TRBJ2-3; 9 nucleotides match TRBD2. This CDR3 has 15 amino acids. V shed 6 bases, J shed 5 bases, and the junction held 9 bases outside the gene matches. Germline CDR1 reads MNHEY; CDR2 reads SVGAGI.

The CDR3 here is CASSPRLGGMNSPLHF. CDR3 nucleotides: TGTGCCAGCAGTCCACGCCTCGGGGGGATGAATTCACCCCTCCACTTT. The chain carries TRBV28 and TRBJ1-6; the D gene is possibly TRBD1 (5 bases). CDR3 length: 16 amino acids. The ends were cut back, 5 bases at V and 7 bases at J, with 18 bases in the middle. Germline values: CDR1 MDHEN, CDR2 SYDVKM. The full variable domain, in which reference TRBV28 and TRBJ1-6 provide the parts outside the CDR3, is DVKVTQSSRYLVKRTGEKVFLECVQDMDHENMFWYRQDPGLGLRLIYFSYDVKMKEKGDIPEGYSVSREKKERFSLILESASTNQTSMYLCASSPRLGGMNSPLHFGNGTRLTVT.

This clonotype was detected a few times. The genes are TRBV4-1 and TRBJ2-7, with D unresolved. This CDR3 region has 15 residues. The germline V gene encodes CDR1 MGHRA and CDR2 YSYEKL. V lost 3 bases and J lost 3, with 15 bases in between. Here the CDR3 reads CASSQIRDEGYEQYF. The CDR3 DNA is TGCGCCAGCAGCCAGATTAGAGACGAAGGCTACGAGCAGTACTTC.

This clonotype has more than one count but fewer than ten. This sequence joins TRBV12-3 or TRBV12-4 and TRBJ2-3; 9 nucleotides match TRBD2. The CDR3 length is 15 residues. The V gene end was trimmed by 3 bases and the J gene end by 4 bases; junction bases not matched to a gene: 5. The CDR3 coding sequence is TGTGCCAGCAGTTTTGGTGCGGGAGGGCCAGATACGCAGTATTTT. It translates to CASSFGAGGPDTQYF.

Many counts were recorded for this clonotype. The chain carries TRBV5-1 and TRBJ1-5, with 9 bases lining up with TRBD1. After removal of 4 bases from V and 2 bases from J, the junction contained 4 bases not matched to a gene. Germline CDR1 and CDR2: SGHRS and YFSETQ. CDR3 length: 15 amino acids. CDR3 DNA: TGCGCCAGCAGCCCCTGGACAGGGGGCAATCAGCCCCAGCATTTT. Translation gives CASSPWTGGNQPQHF.